The 8 T cell receptor beta chains given below trace back to one sample, sequenced in a study of T cells after yellow fever vaccination. TCRdb processed the 5' RACE reads anew with MiXCR; each CDR3 protein has one entry. The data hold nearly 550,000 distinct CDR3 sequences, with under 25% observed a single time. The sequencing used PBMCs, collected 15 days after the yellow fever booster vaccination. Source of these receptors: a man aged 30 to 45 who received the YFV17D yellow fever vaccine.

This clonotype was counted ten times or more. The V gene is TRBV6-4, the J gene TRBJ2-1; 12 bases are shared with TRBD2. The CDR3 totals 14 residues. Germline CDR1 and CDR2: MRHNA and SNTAGT. V was pared by 3 bases and J by 6 bases, with 0 bases of the junction left unmatched. The CDR3 DNA follows: TGTGCCAGCAGTGAGGGACTAGCGGGCAATGAGCAGTTCTTC. Protein: CASSEGLAGNEQFF.

Only a few counts were recorded for this clonotype. This chain links TRBV27 with TRBJ1-2, with no clear D. There are 13 residues in the CDR3. The V end lost 2 bases, the J end lost 5 bases, and 9 bases lay between the germline ends. Germline V gene sequence: CDR1 MNHEY, CDR2 SMNVEV (reference sequence). CDR3 in amino acids: CASSLGGRYGYTF. CDR3 coding DNA: TGTGCCAGCAGTTTAGGTGGTCGGTATGGCTACACCTTC.

About this clonotype itself: Mismatch with germline at one junction end may stem from a read error. The chain joins TRBV12-3 or TRBV12-4 to TRBJ2-7; possible D gene TRBD1, 7 bases. The CDR3 has 13 amino acids. The CDR3, as DNA: TGTGCCAGCAGTGGGGGGACAGTTCAGGAGCTGTACTTC. Translating it yields CASSGGTVQELYF.

The genes are TRBV2 and TRBJ2-5; TRBD2 aligns across 15 bases. J was trimmed by 4 bases and V by 4 bases; bases with no gene match: 7. The CDR3 consists of 17 residues. In germline, CDR1 is SNHLY, CDR2 FYNNEI. The DNA for the CDR3 is TGTGCCAGCAGTGCTGGACTAGCGGGAGGGCCCAGAGAGACCCAGTACTTC. Protein product: CASSAGLAGGPRETQYF.

On this clonotype: Germline is not matched at one junction end, which may reflect a read error. The chain has TRBV10-2 and TRBJ2-1; 11 bases map to TRBD2. The CDR3 spans 14 residues. Per the germline V gene, CDR1 is WSHSY and CDR2 is SAAADI. DNA of the CDR3: TGCGCCAGCAGTGGGCTAGCGGGAGGCAATGAGAAGTTCTTC. The encoded protein is CASSGLAGGNEKFF.

This chain uses TRBV30 with TRBJ2-1, with 11 nucleotides matching TRBD2. This CDR3 contains 16 residues. Germline trimming cut 2 bases from V and 5 bases from J; bases unmatched to any gene: 8. In germline, CDR1 is GTSNPN, CDR2 SVGIG (reference sequence). In nucleotides, the CDR3 is TGTGCCTGGAGTCCGCCGACTAGCGGGGTAAACAATGAGCAGTTCTTC. Amino acid sequence: CAWSPPTSGVNNEQFF.

The chain recombines TRBV12-3 or TRBV12-4 with TRBJ2-1, with D hard to call. V was cut by 2 bases and J by 9 bases, with 14 bases left in between. The length of the CDR3 is 14 residues. CDR3 loop: CASSLNYRKSEQFF. The CDR3 nucleotides are TGTGCCAGCAGTTTAAACTACCGTAAGTCTGAGCAGTTCTTC.

This clonotype appeared a few times. The gene calls are TRBV13 and TRBJ2-3; possibly TRBD2 for D (5 bases). Germline CDR1 is PRHDT and CDR2 is FYEKMQ (reference sequence). The CDR3 covers 17 residues. V was clipped by 5 bases and J by 2 bases, with 20 bases between them. CDR3 sequence (DNA): TGTGCCAGCAGCCAACCCGAGGGCGGGCAGTTCACAGATACGCAGTATTTT. It codes for CASSQPEGGQFTDTQYF.